The source of this T cell receptor beta chain is a study of T cells after yellow fever vaccination. For TCR, cDNA came from 5'RACE template switching, which added a universal primer site and UMIs. TCRdb processed the 5' RACE reads anew with MiXCR; each CDR3 protein has one entry. The data hold some 550,000 distinct CDR3 sequences, with approximately 21% observed a single time. About this clonotype: What it binds is not known.

Notes on the study in general: After the booster, over 95% of CD4 and about 90% of CD8 primary-response clones were re-detected. The appearance of a small share of clonotypes in both CD4 and CD8 compartments was observed.

The CDR3 contains 14 residues. Germline V gene lookup returns CDR1 MGHDK and CDR2 SYGVNS. V shed 1 base and J shed 2 bases, with 9 bases lying between them. The TCR originated in a man younger than 40 who received the YFV17D yellow fever vaccine. This material consisted of PBMCs, taken 15 days after the yellow fever booster vaccination. This chain connects TRBV25-1 to TRBJ2-7; D ambiguous. CDR3 sequence: CASSESPGAYEQYF. The CDR3, as DNA: TGTGCCAGCAGTGAATCACCAGGAGCCTACGAGCAGTACTTC.